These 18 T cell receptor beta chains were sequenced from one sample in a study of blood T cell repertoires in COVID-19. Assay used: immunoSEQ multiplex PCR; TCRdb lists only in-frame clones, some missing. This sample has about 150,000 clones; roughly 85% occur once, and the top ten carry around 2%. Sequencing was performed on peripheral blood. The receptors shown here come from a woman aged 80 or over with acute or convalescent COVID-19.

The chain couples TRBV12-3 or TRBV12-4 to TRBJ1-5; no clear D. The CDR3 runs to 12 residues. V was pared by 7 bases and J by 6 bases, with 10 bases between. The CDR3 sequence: CASTGYGQPQHF. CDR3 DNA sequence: TGTGCCAGCACGGGTTATGGTCAGCCCCAGCATTTT.

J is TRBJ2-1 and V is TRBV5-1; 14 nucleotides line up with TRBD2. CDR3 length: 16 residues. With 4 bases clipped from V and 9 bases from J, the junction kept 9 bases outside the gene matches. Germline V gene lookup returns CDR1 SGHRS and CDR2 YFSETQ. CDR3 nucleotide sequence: TGCGCCAGCAGCCTGTTGACTAGCGGGAGGGGGAGTGAGCAGTTCTTC. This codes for CASSLLTSGRGSEQFF.

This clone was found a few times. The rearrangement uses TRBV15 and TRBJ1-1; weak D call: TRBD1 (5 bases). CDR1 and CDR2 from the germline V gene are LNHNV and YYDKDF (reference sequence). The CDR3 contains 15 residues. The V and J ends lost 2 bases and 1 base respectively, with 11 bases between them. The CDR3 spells CATSRPGRANTEAFF. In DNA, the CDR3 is TGTGCCACCAGCAGACCGGGCAGGGCGAACACTGAAGCTTTCTTT.

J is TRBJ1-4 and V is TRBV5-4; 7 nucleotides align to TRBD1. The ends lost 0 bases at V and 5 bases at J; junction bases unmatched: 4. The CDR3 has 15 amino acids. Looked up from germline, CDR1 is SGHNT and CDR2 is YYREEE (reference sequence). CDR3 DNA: TGTGCCAGCAGCTTGGGGGTGACAGGGAATGAAAAACTGTTTTTT. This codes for CASSLGVTGNEKLFF.

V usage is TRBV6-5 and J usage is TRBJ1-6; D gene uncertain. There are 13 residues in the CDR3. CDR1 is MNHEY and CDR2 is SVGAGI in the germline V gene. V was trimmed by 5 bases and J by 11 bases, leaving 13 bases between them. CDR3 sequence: CASSPRESAPLHF. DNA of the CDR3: TGTGCCAGCAGTCCCCGGGAATCTGCACCCCTCCACTTT.

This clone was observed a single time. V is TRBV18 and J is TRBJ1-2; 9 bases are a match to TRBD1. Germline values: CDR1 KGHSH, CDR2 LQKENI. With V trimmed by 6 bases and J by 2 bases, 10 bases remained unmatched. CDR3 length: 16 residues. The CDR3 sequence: CASSPDNRGQNYGYTF. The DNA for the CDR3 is TGTGCCAGCTCCCCGGACAACAGGGGGCAGAACTATGGCTACACCTTC.

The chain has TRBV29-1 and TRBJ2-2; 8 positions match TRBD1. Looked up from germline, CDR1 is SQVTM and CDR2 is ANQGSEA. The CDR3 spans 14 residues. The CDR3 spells CGGQGRLNTGELFF. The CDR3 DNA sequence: TGCGGAGGACAGGGACGGTTGAACACCGGGGAGCTGTTTTTT.

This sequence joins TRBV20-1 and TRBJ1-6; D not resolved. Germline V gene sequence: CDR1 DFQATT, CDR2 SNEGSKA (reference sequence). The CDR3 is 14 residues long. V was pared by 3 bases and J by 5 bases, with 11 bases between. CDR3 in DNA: TGCAGTGCTAGTACAGAGCTTAATAATTCACCCCTCCACTTT. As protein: CSASTELNNSPLHF.

CDR3 in DNA: TGTGCCAGCAGCTCACGGGTAACGAACACCGGGGAGCTGTTTTTT. Translation: CASSSRVTNTGELFF. This chain links TRBV5-4 with TRBJ2-2; D ambiguous. Per the germline V gene, CDR1 is SGHNT and CDR2 is YYREEE (reference sequence). V was shortened by 3 bases and J by 0 bases, with 9 bases between the two germline ends. There are 15 residues in the CDR3.

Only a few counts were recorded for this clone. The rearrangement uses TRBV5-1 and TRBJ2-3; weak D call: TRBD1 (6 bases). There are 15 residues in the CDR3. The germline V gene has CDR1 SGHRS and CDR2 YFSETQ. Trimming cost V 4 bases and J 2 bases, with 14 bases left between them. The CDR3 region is CASSPRGGVTDTQYF. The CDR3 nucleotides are TGCGCCAGCAGCCCCAGGGGCGGAGTCACAGATACGCAGTATTTT.

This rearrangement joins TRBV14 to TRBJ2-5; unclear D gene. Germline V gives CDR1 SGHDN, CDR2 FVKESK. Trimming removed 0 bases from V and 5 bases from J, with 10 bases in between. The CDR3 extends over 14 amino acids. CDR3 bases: TGTGCCAGCAGCCAAGATTGGAGAAGGGAGACCCAGTACTTC. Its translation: CASSQDWRRETQYF.

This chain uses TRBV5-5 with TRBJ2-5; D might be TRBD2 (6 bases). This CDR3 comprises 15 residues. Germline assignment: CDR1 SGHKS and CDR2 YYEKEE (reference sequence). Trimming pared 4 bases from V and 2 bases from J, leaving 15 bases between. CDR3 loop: CASSILTGEQETQYF. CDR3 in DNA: TGTGCCAGCAGCATACTAACGGGGGAGCAAGAGACCCAGTACTTC.

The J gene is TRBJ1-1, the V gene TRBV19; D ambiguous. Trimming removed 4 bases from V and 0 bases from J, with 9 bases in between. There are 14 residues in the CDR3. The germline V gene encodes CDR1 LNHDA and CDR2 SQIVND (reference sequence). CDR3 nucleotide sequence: TGTGCCAGTAGTACAGACAATGTGAACACTGAAGCTTTCTTT. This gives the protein CASSTDNVNTEAFF.

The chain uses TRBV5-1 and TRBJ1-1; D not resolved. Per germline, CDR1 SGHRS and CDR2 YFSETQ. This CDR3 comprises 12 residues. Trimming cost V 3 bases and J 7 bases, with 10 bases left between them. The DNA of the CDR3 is TGCGCCAGCAGCTCGCCGGGTTTTGAAGCTTTCTTT. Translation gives CASSSPGFEAFF.

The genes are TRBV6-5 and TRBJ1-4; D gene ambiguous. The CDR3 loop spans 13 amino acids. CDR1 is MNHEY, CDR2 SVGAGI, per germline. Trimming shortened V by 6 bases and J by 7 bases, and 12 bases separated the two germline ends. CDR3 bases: TGTGCCAGCAGCGGGAGCCTGAGTGAAAAACTGTTTTTT. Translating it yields CASSGSLSEKLFF.

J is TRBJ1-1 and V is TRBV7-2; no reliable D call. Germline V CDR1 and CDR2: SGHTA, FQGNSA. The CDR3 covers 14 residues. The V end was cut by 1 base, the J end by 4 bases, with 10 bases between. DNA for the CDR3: TGTGCCAGCAGCTTAGTGGGCGCGGGCACTGAAGCTTTCTTT. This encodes CASSLVGAGTEAFF.

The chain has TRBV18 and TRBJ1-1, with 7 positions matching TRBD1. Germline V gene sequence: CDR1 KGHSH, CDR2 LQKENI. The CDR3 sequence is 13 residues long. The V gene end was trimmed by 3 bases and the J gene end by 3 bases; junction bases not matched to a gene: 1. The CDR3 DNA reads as TGTGCCAGCTCACCCGGACAGGACACTGAAGCTTTCTTT. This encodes CASSPGQDTEAFF. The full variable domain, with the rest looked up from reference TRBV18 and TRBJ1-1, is NAGVMQNPRHLVRRRGQEARLRCSPMKGHSHVYWYRQLPEEGLKFMVYLQKENIIDESGMPKERFSAEFPKEGPSILRIQQVVRGDSAAYFCASSPGQDTEAFFGQGTRLTVV.

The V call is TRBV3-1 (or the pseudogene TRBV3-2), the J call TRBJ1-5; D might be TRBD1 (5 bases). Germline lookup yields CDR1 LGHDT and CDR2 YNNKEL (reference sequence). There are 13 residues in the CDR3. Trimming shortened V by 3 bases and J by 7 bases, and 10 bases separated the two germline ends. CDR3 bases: TGTGCCAGCAGCCAGGGGCGCGGACAGCCCCAGCATTTT. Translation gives CASSQGRGQPQHF.